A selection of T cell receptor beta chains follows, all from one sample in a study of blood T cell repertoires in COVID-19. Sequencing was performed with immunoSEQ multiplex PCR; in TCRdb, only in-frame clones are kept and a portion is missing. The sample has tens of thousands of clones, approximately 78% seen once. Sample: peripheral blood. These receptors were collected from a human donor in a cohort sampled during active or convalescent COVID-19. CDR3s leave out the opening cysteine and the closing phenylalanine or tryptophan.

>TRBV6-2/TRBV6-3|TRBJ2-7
ASSYSPTGTSYEQY
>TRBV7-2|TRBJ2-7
ASSLESGGPYEQY
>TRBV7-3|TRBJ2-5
ASSLGLAGGQETQY
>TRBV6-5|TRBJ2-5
ASRTLGGYQETQY
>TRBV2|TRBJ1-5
ASMREGSGNQPQH
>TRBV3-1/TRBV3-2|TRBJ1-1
ASSQGNRGRNTEAF
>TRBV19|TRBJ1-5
ASKPTGASPQH
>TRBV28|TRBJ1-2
ASRDPQGGHYGYT
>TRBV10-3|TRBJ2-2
AIQAGGRSTGELF
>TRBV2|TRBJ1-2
ASSDERDYGYT
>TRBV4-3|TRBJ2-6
ASSQVFESGANVLT
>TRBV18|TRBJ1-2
ASSPSGANYGYT
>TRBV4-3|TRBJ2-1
ASSQGTSGGANEQF
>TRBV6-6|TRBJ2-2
ASSYSSGGAGELF
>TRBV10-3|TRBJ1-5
AIRSGENNQPQH
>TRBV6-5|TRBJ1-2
ASSYRGRNYGYT
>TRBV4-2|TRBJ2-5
ASSQDLGQGLWKETQY
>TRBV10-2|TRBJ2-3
ASSEFGLSTDTQY
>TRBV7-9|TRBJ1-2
ASSLTEYGYT
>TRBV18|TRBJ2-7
ASSPSIQGGTYEQY
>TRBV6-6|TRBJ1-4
ASRQGATNEKLF
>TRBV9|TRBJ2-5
ASSDRGGGETQY
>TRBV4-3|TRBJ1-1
ASSQYSGNAEAF
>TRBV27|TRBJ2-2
ASSRGQATGELF
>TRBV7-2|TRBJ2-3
ASSDRQGSDTQY
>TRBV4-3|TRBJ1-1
ASSQRTVNTEAF
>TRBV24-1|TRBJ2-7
ATSDFPSESYEQY
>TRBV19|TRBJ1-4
ASSSQGGTANEKLF
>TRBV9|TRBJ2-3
ASSVVAGTGDTQY
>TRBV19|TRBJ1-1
ASSISGALNTEAF
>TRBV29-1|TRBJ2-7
SVGRGYYEQY
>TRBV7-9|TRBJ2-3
ASSTAGLTTDTQY
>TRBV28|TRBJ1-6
ASSHPIRDNSPLH
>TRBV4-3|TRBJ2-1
ASSQQSGTPPNDEQF
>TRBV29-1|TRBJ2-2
SVDGGARDTGELF
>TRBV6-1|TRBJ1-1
ASSEYRVGEAF
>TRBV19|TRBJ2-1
ASSRGDRNNEQF
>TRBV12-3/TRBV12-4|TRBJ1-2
ASSLGTDYGYT
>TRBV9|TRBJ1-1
ASSVAGGTNTEAF
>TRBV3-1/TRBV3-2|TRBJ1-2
ASSRGPEGEVFGYT
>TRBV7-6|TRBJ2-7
ASSLAGGGDASYEQY
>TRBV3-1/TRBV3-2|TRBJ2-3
ASSQGAGTDTQY